This record covers a single T cell receptor beta chain. The data belong to a study of cytomegalovirus exposure and HLA in healthy donors. The data were produced by immunoSEQ multiplex PCR, yet TCRdb's version contains in-frame clones alone and is incomplete. The data hold 120,000 to 150,000 clones, with around 86% observed a single time. CDR1 and CDR2 from the germline V gene are SGHTS and YDEGEE. The CDR3 sequence is 16 residues long. V was clipped by 0 bases and J by 0 bases; unmatched bases: 4. Separation from the approximately 660-subject first cohort characterized the 120-subject validation cohort, to which the donors belonged.

The source is a man aged 18-30 years in good health and CMV-seropositive. Sequenced sample: PBMCs. The J gene is TRBJ2-3, the V gene TRBV5-8; 7 nucleotides agree with TRBD2. In nucleotides, the CDR3 is TGTGCCAGCAGCTTGGGCGGGAGAGGGAGCACAGATACGCAGTATTTT. The encoded protein is CASSLGGRGSTDTQYF.